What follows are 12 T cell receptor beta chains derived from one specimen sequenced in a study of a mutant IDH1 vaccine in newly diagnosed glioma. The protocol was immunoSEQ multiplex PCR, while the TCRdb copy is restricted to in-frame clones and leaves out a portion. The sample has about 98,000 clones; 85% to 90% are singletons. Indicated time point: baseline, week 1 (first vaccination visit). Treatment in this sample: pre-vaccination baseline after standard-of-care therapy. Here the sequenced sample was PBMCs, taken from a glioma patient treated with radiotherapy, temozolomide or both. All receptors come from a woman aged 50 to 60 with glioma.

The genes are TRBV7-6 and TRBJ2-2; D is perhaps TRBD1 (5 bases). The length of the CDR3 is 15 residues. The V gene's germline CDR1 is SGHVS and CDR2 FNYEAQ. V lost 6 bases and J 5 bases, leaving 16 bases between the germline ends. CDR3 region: CASSPGHSRTGELFF. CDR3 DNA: TGTGCCAGCAGTCCTGGACACTCACGGACCGGGGAGCTGTTTTTT.

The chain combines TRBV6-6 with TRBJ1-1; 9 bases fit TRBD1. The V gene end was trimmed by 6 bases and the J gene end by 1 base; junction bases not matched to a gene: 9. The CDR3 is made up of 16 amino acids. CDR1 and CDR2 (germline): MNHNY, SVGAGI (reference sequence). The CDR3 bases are TGTGCCAGCAGCCCAAGCGACAGGGGGACGAACACTGAAGCTTTCTTT. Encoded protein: CASSPSDRGTNTEAFF.

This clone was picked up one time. The CDR3 loop reads CASSDLTGGRTPKEQYF. Written as DNA, the CDR3 is TGTGCCAGCAGCGACCTTACCGGCGGGAGGACCCCGAAGGAGCAGTACTTC. The V and J genes are TRBV6-4 and TRBJ2-7; 8 bases agree with TRBD2. CDR3 length equals 17 residues. Germline CDR1 is MRHNA and CDR2 is SNTAGT. V shed 6 bases, J shed 7 bases, and the junction held 20 bases outside the gene matches.

The CDR3 nucleotides read TGTGCCAGCACCCCGGGACCCTCCAGTCTCTATGAGCAGTTCTTC. It codes for CASTPGPSSLYEQFF. V is TRBV6-5 and J is TRBJ2-1, with D perhaps assigned TRBD1 or TRBD2 (5 bases each). Trimming cost V 7 bases and J 8 bases, with 21 bases left between them. Germline CDR1 reads MNHEY; CDR2 reads SVGAGI. CDR3 length: 15 residues.

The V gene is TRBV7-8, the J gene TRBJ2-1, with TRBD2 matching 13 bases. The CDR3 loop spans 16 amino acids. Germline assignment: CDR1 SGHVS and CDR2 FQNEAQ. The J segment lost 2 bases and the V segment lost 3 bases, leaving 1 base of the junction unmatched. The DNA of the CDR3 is TGTGCCAGCAGCTTGGGGACTAGCGGGACCTACAATGAGCAGTTCTTC. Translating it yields CASSLGTSGTYNEQFF. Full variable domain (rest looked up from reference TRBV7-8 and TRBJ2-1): GAGVSQSPRYKVAKRGQDVALRCDPISGHVSLFWYQQALGQGPEFLTYFQNEAQLDKSGLPSDRFFAERPEGSVSTLKIQRTQQEDSAVYLCASSLGTSGTYNEQFFGPGTRLTVL.

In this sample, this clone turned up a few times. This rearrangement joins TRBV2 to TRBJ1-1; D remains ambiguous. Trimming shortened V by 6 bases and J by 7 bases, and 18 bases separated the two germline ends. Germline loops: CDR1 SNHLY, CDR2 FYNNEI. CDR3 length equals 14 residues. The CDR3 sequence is CASSRGWGGVEAFF. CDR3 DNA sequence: TGTGCCAGCAGCCGAGGATGGGGAGGCGTTGAAGCTTTCTTT.

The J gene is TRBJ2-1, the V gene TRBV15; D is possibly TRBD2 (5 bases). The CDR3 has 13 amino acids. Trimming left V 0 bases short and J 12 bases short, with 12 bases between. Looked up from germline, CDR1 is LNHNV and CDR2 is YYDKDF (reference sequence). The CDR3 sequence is CATSRDHGLAQFF. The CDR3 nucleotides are TGTGCCACCAGCAGAGACCACGGGCTAGCGCAGTTCTTC.

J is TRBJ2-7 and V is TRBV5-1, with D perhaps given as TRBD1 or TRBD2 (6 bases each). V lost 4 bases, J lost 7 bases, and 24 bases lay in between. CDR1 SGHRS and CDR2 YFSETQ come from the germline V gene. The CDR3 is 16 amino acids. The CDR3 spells CASSQGQGRTRGEQYF. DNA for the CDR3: TGCGCCAGCAGCCAGGGACAAGGCCGAACCCGGGGGGAGCAGTACTTC.

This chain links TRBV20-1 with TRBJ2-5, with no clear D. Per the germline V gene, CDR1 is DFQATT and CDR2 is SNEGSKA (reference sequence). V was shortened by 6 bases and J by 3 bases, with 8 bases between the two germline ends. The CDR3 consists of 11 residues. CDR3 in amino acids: CSAGSEETQYF. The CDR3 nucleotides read TGCAGTGCGGGGTCGGAAGAGACCCAGTACTTC.

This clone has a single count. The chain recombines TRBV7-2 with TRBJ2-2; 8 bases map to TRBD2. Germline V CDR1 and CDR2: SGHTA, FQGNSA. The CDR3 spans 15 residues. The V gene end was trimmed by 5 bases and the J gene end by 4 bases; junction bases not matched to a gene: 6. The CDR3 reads CASSPSGSGTGELFF. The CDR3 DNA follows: TGTGCCAGCAGCCCCAGCGGGAGTGGCACCGGGGAGCTGTTTTTT.

The CDR3 spells CSARGIYEQYF. DNA of the CDR3: TGCAGTGCTAGGGGGATCTACGAGCAGTACTTC. V gene TRBV20-1 combines with J gene TRBJ2-7; D gene unclear. Trimming removed 3 bases at V and 3 bases at J, with 6 bases between. Germline CDR1 is DFQATT and CDR2 is SNEGSKA (reference sequence). This CDR3 has 11 amino acids.

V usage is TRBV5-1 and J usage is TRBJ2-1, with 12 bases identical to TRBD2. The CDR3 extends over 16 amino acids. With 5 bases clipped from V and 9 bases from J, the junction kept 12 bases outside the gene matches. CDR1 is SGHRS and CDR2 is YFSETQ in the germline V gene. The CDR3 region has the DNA TGCGCCAGCAGGGAACTAGCGGGAGGCCTAGTCACTGAGCAGTTCTTC. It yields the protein CASRELAGGLVTEQFF.